The entry below describes one T cell receptor beta chain. TCRdb re-called the RT-PCR reads through MiXCR, storing one row per CDR3 protein. The sample consists of over 150,000 distinct CDR3 sequences, about 29% of them appearing once. The data are from a study of patients and donors after allogeneic stem cell transplantation. The source of this sequence is a human donor who was either an allogeneic HSCT recipient or a stem cell or donor lymphocyte infusion donor (not recorded which). It is not recorded whose cells these are; they may come from a transplant donor. Sequenced material: blood, either unsorted or a sorted T cell fraction (not recorded which).

CDR3 coding DNA: TGTGCCAGCAGCGTAGTGGGATCTTCCCATGAGCAGTTCTTC. Amino acids: CASSVVGSSHEQFF. The gene calls are TRBV9 and TRBJ2-1, with D unclear. The germline V and J ends were trimmed by 0 bases and 8 bases, with 12 bases remaining between them. Germline assignment: CDR1 SGDLS and CDR2 YYNGEE. The CDR3 covers 14 residues.